The clone carrying this T cell receptor (beta chain) was found a few times. The missing conserved phenylalanine or tryptophan at the end of this CDR3 makes a read error likely. Because the CDR3's place on the DNA is in doubt, the DNA is left out and the CDR3 is given as listed by TCRdb. The sample comes from a study of control samples from healthy donors and cancer patients. Profiled with immunoSEQ multiplex PCR; TCRdb holds only in-frame clones, not every one. The repertoire holds 110,000 or so clones, about nine tenths seen once, with 4% to 4.5% in the top ten. Termini included, the CDR3 measures 14 amino acids. Germline V lookup: CDR1 MGHRA, CDR2 YSYEKL.

This sequence was found in a human donor in good health. The donor label of this sample is uncertain. The chain couples TRBV4-1 to TRBJ1-4; the table assigns TRBD1, which was not confirmed against the DNA. What was sequenced was blood. The chain's CDR3 is CASSHPGGQGNIVL.